The T cell receptor beta chain described here comes from a study of early T cells in non-severe SARS-CoV-2 infection (dated by TCRdb to the early 2020s). Study-wide context: Bulk RNA from unsorted whole blood was used for TCR sequencing, so alpha and beta chains could not be paired.

This clonotype was found many times. The specificity of this receptor is unknown. Base quality data are lacking; no much larger clone is found one base away. A case-control design nested within a healthcare worker cohort in London, UK, was used, with weekly nasopharyngeal swab PCR tests and blood sampling performed. Between 23 and 31 March 2020, the week of the UK lockdown, healthcare workers were enrolled and then followed up weekly for as long as 16 weeks. What the authors observed across the whole study: Matching against VDJdb was skewed toward anti-spike CD8 responses, likely underestimated virus-specific expansions, and missed private and CD4 specificities.

Library prep was done by 5' RACE. The sequencer listed for this sample is NextSeq 500. In the TCR library protocol, unique molecular identifiers were attached to individual cDNA molecules to correct for PCR bias and sequencing error. Sequencing covered both TCR alpha and beta chains, and within each sample the abundances of alpha and beta sequences were tightly co-correlated. As for the original processing: Decombinator V4 was used to annotate the V gene, J gene and CDR3 of the TCR sequences. TCRs were defined as expanded if a significant change between any two time points was detected under a Poisson model with p below 0.0001. TCR abundances were normalised to the total number of TCRs sequenced per sample and expressed as counts per million. TRAV1-2 paired with TRAJ12, TRAJ20 or TRAJ33 defined MAIT TCRs, while TRAV10 paired with TRAJ18 defined iNKT TCRs. VDJdb, accessed 1 November 2021, was searched for CMV, EBV and SARS-CoV-2 annotated TCRs, with TCRs annotated for multiple antigens excluded. The public reads were reprocessed in TCRdb via fastp at Q25 and MiXCR, keeping in-frame beta chains. Rows merge per CDR3 protein into single entries with the most common DNA and genes. The V and J calls, along with clone size, are taken from TCRdb and not from the paper's own processing. The table for this sample lists under 80,000 distinct CDR3 sequences; approximately 12% of them were counted only once. The top ten hold approximately 4.8% of the sample.

From a lookup of the germline V gene, CDR1 and CDR2 are MGHRA and YSYEKL. The CDR3 holds 17 amino acids from the cysteine to the phenylalanine. Only CDR3 DNA remains: 51 bases, in frame from the first base. V gives up 0 bases and J gives up 5 bases, and the segment between their germline ends measures 19 bases. Sequencing was carried out using whole blood. This TCR was recovered from an adult who was a healthcare worker with PCR-confirmed SARS-CoV-2 infection or an uninfected control (not recorded which). The chain joins TRBV4-1 to TRBJ2-5; TRBD1 is a weak D gene call, 6 bases matching. The DNA sequence is TGCGCCAGCAGCCAAGATATAAAGAGGGACAAGTGGGAGACCCAGTACTTC. Translated, it gives CASSQDIKRDKWETQYF.